The rows below give T cell receptor beta chains drawn from one sample of a study of control samples from healthy donors and cancer patients. The protocol was immunoSEQ multiplex PCR, while the TCRdb copy is restricted to in-frame clones and leaves out a portion. The sample has around 130,000 clones; around nine tenths are singletons. The sequenced sample was blood. These receptors originate from a man aged 50 to 60 in good health. CDR3s include the opening cysteine and the closing phenylalanine or tryptophan.

cdr3_aa cdr3_length j_call v_call
CASSPGIAGGLGTDTQYF 18 TRBJ2-3 TRBV5-4
CASGTVGVWETQYF 14 TRBJ2-5 TRBV19
CASSLAGTTFQETQYF 16 TRBJ2-5 TRBV5-1
CATSREAEAFF 11 TRBJ1-1 TRBV10-3
CASSNRVEKLFF 12 TRBJ1-4 TRBV12-3/TRBV12-4
CASQGDYEQYF 11 TRBJ2-7 TRBV28
CASINEGYGYTF 12 TRBJ1-2 TRBV6-5
CASNGNSYEQYF 12 TRBJ2-7 TRBV28
CASSPRDREQYF 12 TRBJ2-7 TRBV11-3
CATSRDRGDPEAFF 14 TRBJ1-1 TRBV15
CASSLDPGAAYEQYF 15 TRBJ2-7 TRBV11-2
CASSKDRGSGEDTDTQYF 18 TRBJ2-3 TRBV21-1
CAWSVLGDQPQHF 13 TRBJ1-5 TRBV30
CASSELAGGLATNEKLFF 18 TRBJ1-4 TRBV6-1
CASSERYGYTF 11 TRBJ1-2 TRBV2
CASSPSLRENEKLFF 15 TRBJ1-4 TRBV7-9
CASSFGGNGYTF 12 TRBJ1-2 TRBV5-1
CASSFRRGTQYF 12 TRBJ2-5 TRBV27
CASSTSTMNTEAFF 14 TRBJ1-1 TRBV7-9
CSVEVGANQPQHF 13 TRBJ1-5 TRBV29-1
CASTGTVRGYTF 12 TRBJ1-2 TRBV13
CASGIRDPHYGYTF 14 TRBJ1-2 TRBV7-9
CASSSIGGGITGELFF 16 TRBJ2-2 TRBV6-5
CASKPGDSGNTIYF 14 TRBJ1-3 TRBV10-2
CASSWENTQYQETQYF 16 TRBJ2-5 TRBV5-1
CASSIPGQVPHF 12 TRBJ1-5 TRBV12-3/TRBV12-4
CASSQDLRTIYF 12 TRBJ1-3 TRBV3-1/TRBV3-2
CASGTGYTNEKLFF 14 TRBJ1-4 TRBV5-1
CASSLDGVAGGSKTQYF 17 TRBJ2-5 TRBV11-3
CASRAPGQGNQPQHF 15 TRBJ1-5 TRBV6-5
CASSVPGTGLVDEQFF 16 TRBJ2-1 TRBV7-8
CASSRQGARTDTQYF 15 TRBJ2-3 TRBV6-5
CASSVGPGGAVNEQFF 16 TRBJ2-1 TRBV9
CASSFRNSNYGYTF 14 TRBJ1-2 TRBV27
CASSSNTGELFF 12 TRBJ2-2 TRBV7-9
CASSPGQENSPLHF 14 TRBJ1-6 TRBV5-1